The clone carrying this T cell receptor beta chain has at least ten counts. Arm-PCR of CDR3 regions and iRepertoire HTBI primers were used to build TCR beta libraries. TCRdb fed the multiplex PCR reads into MiXCR, producing one record per CDR3 protein. The data show 500,000 to 700,000 distinct CDR3 sequences, approximately 15% seen once. The data originate from a study of regulatory T cells in long-lasting Graves disease. The V segment lost 5 bases and the J segment 5 bases; nucleotides outside the gene matches: 3. This CDR3 contains 12 residues. The germline V gene encodes CDR1 GTSNPN and CDR2 SVGIG (reference sequence). Time point denoted: newly diagnosed GD, antithyroid drugs for less than 3 months. RNA from PBMCs was the source of the TCR library. In addition, the sample was reused for a study of T cells in Graves' hyperthyroidism and ophthalmopathy.

This sequence joins TRBV30 and TRBJ2-7; 10 bases match TRBD2. This specimen consisted of peripheral blood mononuclear cells (PBMCs), obtained at new diagnosis, from a patient treated with antithyroid drugs. The source is a woman aged 25 to 39 with Graves disease. The DNA for the CDR3 is TGTGCCTGGCTGCTAGCGGGAGACGAGCAGTACTTC. It codes for CAWLLAGDEQYF.